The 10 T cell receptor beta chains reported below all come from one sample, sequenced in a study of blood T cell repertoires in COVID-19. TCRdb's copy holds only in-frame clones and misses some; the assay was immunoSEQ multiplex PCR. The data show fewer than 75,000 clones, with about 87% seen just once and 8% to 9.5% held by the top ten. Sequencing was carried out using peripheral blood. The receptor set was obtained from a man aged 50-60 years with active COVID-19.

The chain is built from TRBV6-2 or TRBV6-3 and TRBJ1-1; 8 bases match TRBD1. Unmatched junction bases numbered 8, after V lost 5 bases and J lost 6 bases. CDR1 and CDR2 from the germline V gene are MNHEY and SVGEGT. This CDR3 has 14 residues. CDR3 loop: CASSQRTGQAEAFF. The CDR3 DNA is TGTGCCAGCAGTCAAAGGACAGGGCAGGCTGAAGCTTTCTTT.

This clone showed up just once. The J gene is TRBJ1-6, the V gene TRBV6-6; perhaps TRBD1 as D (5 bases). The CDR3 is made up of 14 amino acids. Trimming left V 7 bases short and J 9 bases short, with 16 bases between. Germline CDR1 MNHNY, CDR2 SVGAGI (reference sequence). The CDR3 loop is CASTKDNGISPLHF. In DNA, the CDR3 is TGTGCCAGCACCAAGGACAATGGGATTTCACCCCTCCACTTT.

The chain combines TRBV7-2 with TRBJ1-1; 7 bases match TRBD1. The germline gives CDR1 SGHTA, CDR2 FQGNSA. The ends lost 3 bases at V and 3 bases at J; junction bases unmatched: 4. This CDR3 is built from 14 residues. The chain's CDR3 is CASSFQGGDTEAFF. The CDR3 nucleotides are TGTGCCAGCAGCTTCCAGGGGGGAGACACTGAAGCTTTCTTT.

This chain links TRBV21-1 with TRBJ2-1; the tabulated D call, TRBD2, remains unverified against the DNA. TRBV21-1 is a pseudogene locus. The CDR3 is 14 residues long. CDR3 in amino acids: CASSKKTEREEQFF. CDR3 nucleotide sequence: TGTGCCAGCAGCAAAAAAACAGAGCGGGAGGAGCAGTTCTTC.

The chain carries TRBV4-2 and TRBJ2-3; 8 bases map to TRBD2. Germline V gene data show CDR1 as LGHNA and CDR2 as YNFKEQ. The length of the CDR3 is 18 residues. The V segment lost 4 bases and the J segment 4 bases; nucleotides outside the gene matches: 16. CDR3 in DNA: TGTGCCAGCAGCCTTGAGGCCGGAGCGGGAGTAGGAGCAGATACGCAGTATTTT. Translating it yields CASSLEAGAGVGADTQYF.

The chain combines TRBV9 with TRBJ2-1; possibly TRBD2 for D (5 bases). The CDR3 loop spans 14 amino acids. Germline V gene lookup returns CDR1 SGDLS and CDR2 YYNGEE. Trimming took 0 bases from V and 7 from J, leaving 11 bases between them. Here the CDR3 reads CASSVGDRGNEQFF. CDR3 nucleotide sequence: TGTGCCAGCAGCGTAGGTGATCGGGGAAATGAGCAGTTCTTC.

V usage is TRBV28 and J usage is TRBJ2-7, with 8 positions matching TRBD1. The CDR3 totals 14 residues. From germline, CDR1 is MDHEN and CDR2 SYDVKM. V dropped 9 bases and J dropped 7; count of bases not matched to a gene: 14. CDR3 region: CASLRQGRVSEQYF. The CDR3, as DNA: TGTGCCAGTCTTAGACAGGGGCGAGTCTCGGAGCAGTACTTC.

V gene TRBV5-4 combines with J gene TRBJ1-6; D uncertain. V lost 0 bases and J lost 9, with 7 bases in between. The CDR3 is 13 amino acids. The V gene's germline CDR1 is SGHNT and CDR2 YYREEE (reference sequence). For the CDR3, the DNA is TGTGCCAGCAGCTTGGGAATCGGTTCACCCCTCCACTTT. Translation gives CASSLGIGSPLHF. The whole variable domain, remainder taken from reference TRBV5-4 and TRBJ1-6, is ETGVTQSPTHLIKTRGQQVTLRCSSQSGHNTVSWYQQALGQGPQFIFQYYREEENGRGNFPPRFSGLQFPNYSSELNVNALELDDSALYLCASSLGIGSPLHFGNGTRLTVT.

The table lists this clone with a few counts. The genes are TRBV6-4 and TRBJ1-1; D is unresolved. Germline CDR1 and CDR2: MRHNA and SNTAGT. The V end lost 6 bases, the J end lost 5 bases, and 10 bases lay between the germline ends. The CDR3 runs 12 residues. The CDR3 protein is CASSGRGTEAFF. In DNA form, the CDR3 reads TGTGCCAGCAGCGGACGAGGGACTGAAGCTTTCTTT.

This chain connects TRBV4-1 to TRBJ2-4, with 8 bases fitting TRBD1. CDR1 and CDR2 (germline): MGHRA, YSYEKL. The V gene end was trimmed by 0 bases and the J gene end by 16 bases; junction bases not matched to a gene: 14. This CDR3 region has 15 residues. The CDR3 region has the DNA TGCGCCAGCAGCCAAGACAGCAGGGGCCACGACAGGGGTTACTTC. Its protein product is CASSQDSRGHDRGYF.